This record covers a single T cell receptor beta chain. Measured with immunoSEQ multiplex PCR; TCRdb has only the in-frame clones, and not every one. The data show approximately 65,000 clones, around 85% seen once. This specimen belongs to a study of blood T cell repertoires in COVID-19. The CDR3 is made up of 15 amino acids. With V trimmed by 6 bases and J by 4 bases, 12 bases remained unmatched. The V gene's germline CDR1 is SGHAT and CDR2 FQNNGV. The chain links TRBV11-2 to TRBJ2-7, with 7 bases matching TRBD2. Sample: peripheral blood. This clonotype originated in a man in his forties or fifties with acute or convalescent COVID-19. The CDR3 sequence is CASSSGLDGLYEQYF. As DNA, the CDR3 is TGTGCCAGCAGTTCTGGACTAGATGGTCTTTACGAGCAGTACTTC.